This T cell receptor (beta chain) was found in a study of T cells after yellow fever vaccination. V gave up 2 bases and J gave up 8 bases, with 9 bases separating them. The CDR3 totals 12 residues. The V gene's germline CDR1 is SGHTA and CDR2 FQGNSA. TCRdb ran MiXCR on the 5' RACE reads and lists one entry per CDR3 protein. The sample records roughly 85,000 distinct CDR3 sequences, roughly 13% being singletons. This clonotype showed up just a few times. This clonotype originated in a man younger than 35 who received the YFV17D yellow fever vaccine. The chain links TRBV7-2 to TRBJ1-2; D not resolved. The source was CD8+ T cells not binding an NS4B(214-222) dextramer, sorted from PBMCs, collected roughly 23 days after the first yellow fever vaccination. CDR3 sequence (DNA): TGTGCCAGCAGCTTACTGGTTTCGGGCTACACCTTC. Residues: CASSLLVSGYTF.